This T cell receptor (beta chain) was captured by sequencing in a study of shared clonotypes between healthy human individuals. In the study overall: CD4 naive and memory got three plates each, CD8 naive two, CD8 memory one. Regarding the study as a whole: An effect of sequencing depth on clonotype sharing among donors was expected.

The study drew its donors from healthy HIV-negative adults without recent acute infections or vaccinations. Naive CD4+ cells were CD45RA-selected; the remaining cells were memory. The V segment lost 5 bases and the J segment 4 bases; nucleotides outside the gene matches: 6. CDR1 is MNHNY and CDR2 is SVGAGI in the germline V gene (reference sequence). The length of the CDR3 is 14 residues. Some clones are missing from TCRdb's copy, which holds only in-frame ones; the method was immunoSEQ multiplex PCR. The sample includes hundreds of thousands of clones, about 96% of them seen just once. Remarks on this clone: Its antigen is unknown.

The sequence was obtained from a young woman in good health. This chain connects TRBV6-6 to TRBJ1-1, with TRBD1 identical over 8 bases. Sequenced material: naive CD4+ T cells sorted from blood. Subset: CD45RA+ positively selected. The CDR3 protein is CASSKQGVVTEAFF. The CDR3 DNA reads TGTGCCAGCAGTAAACAGGGGGTGGTCACTGAAGCTTTCTTT.